This T cell receptor (beta chain) stems from a study of blood T cell repertoires in COVID-19. On the study more broadly: The samples span acute and convalescent COVID-19 from the United States, Italy and Spain. In each case, the material was cDNA or gDNA derived from T cells, B-cell-depleted T cells, or PBMCs.

Method: immunoSEQ multiplex PCR; TCRdb's copy keeps in-frame clones and lacks some. This table has approximately 330,000 clones, 80% to 90% appearing once. The sample was peripheral blood. This sequence originates from a man aged 30-40 years with COVID-19, enrolled during active disease.

This chain's CDR3 is CASSFGGPLEAFF. Written as DNA, the CDR3 is TGTGCCAGCAGTTTCGGGGGGCCCCTCGAAGCTTTCTTT. The chain recombines TRBV12-3 or TRBV12-4 with TRBJ1-1; TRBD1 might be the D (6 bases). The CDR3 is made up of 13 amino acids. V was shortened by 3 bases and J by 8 bases, with 13 bases between the two germline ends.